A selection of T cell receptor beta chains follows, all from one sample in a study of T cell repertoires in cytomegalovirus infection. The antigens of these receptors remain unknown. TCRdb independently ran MiXCR on the reads; one entry per CDR3 protein. This table has about half a million distinct CDR3 sequences, about 39% appearing once. Sample: cultured PBMCs, taken from culture after CMV antigen stimulation. The source of these receptors is a human donor in good health (CMV status not recorded). Some clones in this sample may be carry-over from other donors' samples. The CDR3 runs from the conserved cysteine through the conserved F or W. The D gene is left open where the match is weak. Rows may omit the clone size; those that give it use once, few, many or a size class.

D	size	V	J	DNA	CDR3
NA	NA	TRBV5-6	TRBJ1-5	TGTGCCAGCAGCCCTCGCCGTAGTCAGCCCCAGCATTTT	CASSPRRSQPQHF
NA	NA	TRBV7-6	TRBJ2-2	TGTGCCAGCAGCTTAAAGGCTCGGGGCACCGGGGAGCTGTTTTTT	CASSLKARGTGELFF
TRBD1	NA	TRBV25-1	TRBJ2-2	TGTGCCAGCAGTGCCCCAGGGGGCGCGTGGACCGGGGAGCTGTTTTTT	CASSAPGGAWTGELFF
TRBD2	NA	TRBV20-1	TRBJ2-1	TGCAGTGCTAGAGAGGGGACTAGCGGGAGTCATGAGCAGTTCTTC	CSAREGTSGSHEQFF
TRBD1	NA	TRBV7-9	TRBJ2-7	TGTGCCAGCAGCGCCATCCGGGACAGATCCTACGAGCAGTACTTC	CASSAIRDRSYEQYF
TRBD1	NA	TRBV20-1	TRBJ1-1	TGCAGTGCCTCTCACAGGACAGGGGTGAAGTCTGAAGCTTTCTTT	CSASHRTGVKSEAFF
NA	NA	TRBV7-6	TRBJ2-5	TGTGCCAGCAGCCGACCAGGGTACCAAGAGACCCAGTACTTC	CASSRPGYQETQYF
NA	NA	TRBV4-3	TRBJ1-1	TGCGCCAGCAGCCAAGCGAGGAACACTGAAGCTTTCTTT	CASSQARNTEAFF
TRBD1	few	TRBV15	TRBJ1-6	TGTGCCACCAGCAGATGGACAGGGGGCATTTCTAATTCACCCCTCCACTTT	CATSRWTGGISNSPLHF
TRBD1	many	TRBV7-2	TRBJ2-5	TGTGCCAGCAGCCCGCATGAATGGGGACAGGGGTACCAAGAGACCCAGTACTTC	CASSPHEWGQGYQETQYF
TRBD1	NA	TRBV12-3/TRBV12-4	TRBJ2-5	TGTGCCAGCAGTTTCCCGGACAGGGAGGTGCAAGAGACCCAGTACTTC	CASSFPDREVQETQYF
NA	NA	TRBV7-2	TRBJ2-7	TGTGCCAGCAGCCCAGCGGGTGGGGGACTGGGGGCCTACGAGCAGTACTTC	CASSPAGGGLGAYEQYF
TRBD2	few	TRBV7-6	TRBJ2-1	TGTGCCAGCAGCCTTCCACCTGGACTAGCGGGAGGGCTGGTCTTC	CASSLPPGLAGGLVF
NA	NA	TRBV6-5	TRBJ2-2	TGTGCCAGCAGTTACTCGATCAGGCCCTACACCGGGGAGCTGTTTTTT	CASSYSIRPYTGELFF
TRBD2	NA	TRBV5-6	TRBJ2-3	TGTGCCAGCGGGCGGGAGCGATCGCAGTATTTT	CASGRERSQYF
NA	NA	TRBV5-6	TRBJ1-2	TGTGCCAGCAGCTTGGAGCAGGGAAGATTCGGCTACACCTTC	CASSLEQGRFGYTF
NA	few	TRBV7-2	TRBJ1-5	TGTGCCAGCAGTCCCGCGGGGTTTCAGCCCCAGCATTTT	CASSPAGFQPQHF
TRBD2	NA	TRBV5-4	TRBJ2-7	TGTGCCAGCAGCTTTTTAGCGGGAGTTGGCTACGAGCAGTACTTC	CASSFLAGVGYEQYF
TRBD1	NA	TRBV2	TRBJ1-1	TGTGCCAGCGAAAAACAGGGGTGGAACACTGAAGCTTTCTTT	CASEKQGWNTEAFF
TRBD1	NA	TRBV12-3/TRBV12-4	TRBJ1-5	TGTGCCAGCAGTTTATGGACAGGGGGCAACCAGCCCCAGCATTTT	CASSLWTGGNQPQHF
TRBD1	NA	TRBV6-1	TRBJ1-6	TGTGCCAGCAGGAGGACAGGGGGGAGTTCACCCCTCCACTTT	CASRRTGGSSPLHF
NA	NA	TRBV7-9	TRBJ1-6	TGTGCCAGCAGCGGTACCAGCGGTAATTCACCCCTCCACTTT	CASSGTSGNSPLHF
NA	NA	TRBV6-8	TRBJ2-1	TGTGCCAGCAGTTACCCGGCAGGGTCTGCTTACAATGAGCAGTTCTTC	CASSYPAGSAYNEQFF
NA	few	TRBV7-2	TRBJ1-6	TGTGCCAGCAGCTTCCTGGGGAATTCACCCCTCCACTTT	CASSFLGNSPLHF
NA	NA	TRBV7-8	TRBJ1-1	TGTGCCAGCAGCTTAGGCCCTAGATTGAACACTGAAGCTTTCTTT	CASSLGPRLNTEAFF
TRBD1	NA	TRBV7-3	TRBJ1-2	TGTGCCAGCAACCCGACAGGGGGCCACTATGGCTACACCTTC	CASNPTGGHYGYTF
NA	once	TRBV24-1	TRBJ2-3	TGTGCCACCGCAGCGGGAGATACGCAGTATTTT	CATAAGDTQYF
NA	NA	TRBV19	TRBJ1-1	TGTGCCAGTAAAAGATCAAGTAGCAAGGTGAACACTGAAGCTTTCTTT	CASKRSSSKVNTEAFF
TRBD1	NA	TRBV14	TRBJ2-3	TGTGCCAGCAGCCAGCCAAAAAGGGACAGAGGGAGCACAGATACGCAGTATTTT	CASSQPKRDRGSTDTQYF
NA	NA	TRBV7-2	TRBJ1-2	TGTGCCAGCAGCCCGGGGCTGGGGGACTATGGCTACACCTTC	CASSPGLGDYGYTF
TRBD1	NA	TRBV5-1	TRBJ1-2	TGCGCCAGCAGCTTGGTAGGCGGGACAGTCGATGGCTACACCTTC	CASSLVGGTVDGYTF
TRBD1	NA	TRBV2	TRBJ2-3	TGTGCCAGCAGTGAAGCGGGACAGCAGATCACAGATACGCAGTATTTT	CASSEAGQQITDTQYF
NA	NA	TRBV7-2	TRBJ2-1	TGTGCCAGCAGCCAGCAGGGTGAGCAGTTCTTC	CASSQQGEQFF
NA	NA	TRBV25-1	TRBJ1-1	TGTGCCAGCAGTGAACGGGGGATCACGAACACTGAAGCTTTCTTT	CASSERGITNTEAFF
NA	few	TRBV7-8	TRBJ1-1	TGTGCCAGCAGCCCCCAACCGGGATTGAATGAAGCTTTCTTT	CASSPQPGLNEAFF
NA	NA	TRBV7-4	TRBJ2-3	TGTGCCAGCAGAGGGTCACCCACAGATACGCAGTATTTT	CASRGSPTDTQYF
TRBD1	once	TRBV19	TRBJ2-1	TGTGCCAGTAACCCGGGACAGGGGGTACTGCGGGAGCAGTTCTTC	CASNPGQGVLREQFF
NA	few	TRBV6-1	TRBJ1-2	TGTGCCACGCGCCCGGGCCCCGGGAGAGATGGCTACACCTTC	CATRPGPGRDGYTF
NA	few	TRBV12-5	TRBJ2-5	TGTGCTAGTGGTCAAACAGTTCCGGAGACCCAGTACTTC	CASGQTVPETQYF
TRBD1	NA	TRBV2	TRBJ2-5	TGTGCCAGCAGTGAAGGGACAGGGGGAGAGACCCAGTACTTC	CASSEGTGGETQYF
NA	few	TRBV4-2	TRBJ1-4	TGTGCCAGCAGCCAAGGGGTTGCCTTTAATGAAAAACTGTTTTTT	CASSQGVAFNEKLFF
NA	NA	TRBV10-3	TRBJ2-2	TGTGCCATCACCGCGCGGGACACCGGGGAGCTGTTTTTT	CAITARDTGELFF
NA	few	TRBV6-1	TRBJ1-5	TGTGCCAGCAGTCGGGACCCAAATATGGGTCAGCCCCAGCATTTT	CASSRDPNMGQPQHF
NA	NA	TRBV12-3/TRBV12-4	TRBJ1-1	TGTGCCAGCAGTTTTTTCAGGGCTCTGATGAACACTGAAGCTTTCTTT	CASSFFRALMNTEAFF
TRBD1	NA	TRBV10-3	TRBJ1-1	TGTGCCTTCCGGACAGGGGAGGACACTGAAGCTTTCTTT	CAFRTGEDTEAFF